Following are 19 T cell receptor beta chains from one sample sequenced in a study of early T cells in non-severe SARS-CoV-2 infection. TCRdb redid the calling of the 5' RACE reads with MiXCR, one entry per CDR3 protein. In the table there are tens of thousands of distinct CDR3 sequences, roughly 9.5% of which are singletons. Material for sequencing was whole blood. These receptors all come from an adult who was a healthcare worker with PCR-confirmed SARS-CoV-2 infection or an uninfected control (not recorded which).

This clonotype was seen ten or more times. The CDR3 nucleotides are TGTGCCAGCAGTTACTCGAATGCTCCAGGTCAGCCCCAGCATTTT. This codes for CASSYSNAPGQPQHF. The V and J genes are TRBV6-5 and TRBJ1-5; no definite D call. V shed 0 bases and J shed 6 bases, with 12 bases lying between them. Germline V CDR1 and CDR2: MNHEY, SVGAGI. The CDR3 is 15 residues long.

CDR3 sequence: CASSYSTPYEQYF. In DNA form, the CDR3 reads TGTGCCAGCAGTTACTCAACCCCCTACGAGCAGTACTTC. The V call is TRBV6-6, the J call TRBJ2-7; D is ambiguous. Germline V gene lookup returns CDR1 MNHNY and CDR2 SVGAGI (reference sequence). The CDR3 loop spans 13 amino acids. Trimming took 0 bases from V and 2 from J, leaving 5 bases between them.

This clonotype appeared a few times. The chain recombines TRBV2 with TRBJ2-7, with D possibly matching TRBD1 (6 bases). This CDR3 has 13 residues. V shed 3 bases and J shed 5 bases, with 11 bases lying between them. The germline V gene has CDR1 SNHLY and CDR2 FYNNEI. CDR3 coding DNA: TGTGCCAGCAGTGACTACAGGGAAGACGAGCAGTACTTC. The encoded protein is CASSDYREDEQYF. Full variable domain (remainder filled in from reference TRBV2 and TRBJ2-7): EPEVTQTPSHQVTQMGQEVILRCVPISNHLYFYWYRQILGQKVEFLVSFYNNEISEKSEIFDDQFSVERPDGSNFTLKIRSTKLEDSAMYFCASSDYREDEQYFGPGTRLTVT.

The chain joins TRBV24-1 to TRBJ2-1; D gene uncertain. The CDR3 covers 14 residues. V lost 2 bases, J lost 6 bases, and 10 bases lay in between. CDR1 and CDR2 from the germline V gene are KGHDR and SFDVKD. CDR3 loop: CATSDSSLSNEQFF. The CDR3 DNA is TGTGCCACCAGTGATTCCTCACTTTCCAATGAGCAGTTCTTC.

This clonotype was recorded many times. The V gene is TRBV13, the J gene TRBJ2-1, with no clear D. Germline CDR1 PRHDT, CDR2 FYEKMQ (reference sequence). Trimming pared 0 bases from V and 10 bases from J, leaving 13 bases between. CDR3 length equals 14 residues. Here the CDR3 DNA reads TGTGCCAGCAGCTTAGGAGGAGACTCTAGGGAGCAGTTCTTC. Protein product: CASSLGGDSREQFF.

Ten or more counts support this clonotype. The rearrangement links TRBV6-5 to TRBJ1-2; D unclear. The CDR3 extends over 12 amino acids. V dropped 6 bases and J dropped 5 bases, with 10 bases sitting between them. CDR1 and CDR2 (germline): MNHEY, SVGAGI. The chain's CDR3 is CASSPGPYGYTF. CDR3 coding DNA: TGTGCCAGCAGCCCCGGGCCTTATGGCTACACCTTC.

The table lists this clonotype with a few counts. V usage is TRBV10-2 and J usage is TRBJ2-7; D is possibly TRBD1 or TRBD2 (5 bases each). V was trimmed by 4 bases and J by 7 bases, leaving 14 bases between them. The CDR3 runs to 13 residues. Germline V gene lookup returns CDR1 WSHSY and CDR2 SAAADI. The CDR3 loop is CASSVRSEGEQYF. The CDR3 DNA reads TGCGCCAGCAGTGTTAGGAGTGAGGGGGAGCAGTACTTC.

At least ten counts were recorded for this clonotype. The CDR3 here is CASSDPFGRRPNQPQHF. As DNA, the CDR3 is TGTGCCAGCAGTGATCCCTTCGGGAGGAGGCCGAATCAGCCCCAGCATTTT. The J gene is TRBJ1-5, the V gene TRBV6-1; unclear D gene. Germline lookup yields CDR1 MNHNS and CDR2 SASEGT. The V end was cut by 3 bases, the J end by 4 bases, with 19 bases between. The CDR3 sequence is 17 residues long.

This clonotype was recorded a few times. J is TRBJ2-7 and V is TRBV20-1; 11 bases map to TRBD2. Per germline, CDR1 DFQATT and CDR2 SNEGSKA (reference sequence). V shed 5 bases, J shed 6 bases, and the junction held 6 bases outside the gene matches. This CDR3 has 13 amino acids. The CDR3 coding sequence is TGCAGTGCTCCACTAGCGGGAGCGGGCGAGCAGTACTTC. This sequence encodes CSAPLAGAGEQYF.

This clonotype showed up many times. The V call is TRBV12-3 or TRBV12-4, the J call TRBJ2-1, with 12 bases aligning to TRBD2. There are 16 residues in the CDR3. Trimming took 8 bases from V and 3 from J; bases not matched to a gene: 8. CDR3 protein: CASQYLAGGIYNEQFF. The CDR3 DNA follows: TGTGCCAGCCAATATCTAGCGGGAGGGATCTACAATGAGCAGTTCTTC.

The V gene is TRBV10-3, the J gene TRBJ2-3; TRBD2 is a possible D gene (5 bases). Germline assignment: CDR1 ENHRY and CDR2 SYGVKD. The V and J ends lost 0 bases and 3 bases respectively, with 10 bases between them. This CDR3 has 15 residues. The CDR3 region is CAISESVGATDTQYF. CDR3 coding DNA: TGTGCCATCAGTGAGTCCGTGGGAGCGACAGATACGCAGTATTTT.

At least ten counts were recorded for this clonotype. The genes are TRBV3-1 and TRBJ2-1, with 7 nucleotides matching TRBD2. The CDR3 extends over 15 amino acids. V dropped 2 bases and J dropped 8; count of bases not matched to a gene: 9. The germline V gene has CDR1 LGHDT and CDR2 YNNKEL (reference sequence). Here the CDR3 DNA reads TGTGCCAGCAGCCAAAGCGGGACGCAGACGGATGAGCAGTTCTTC. It is translated as CASSQSGTQTDEQFF.

In this sample, this clonotype turned up a few times. V and J are TRBV11-2 and TRBJ1-4, with D possibly being TRBD1 (5 bases). CDR3 length: 12 amino acids. CDR1 and CDR2 from the germline V gene are SGHAT and FQNNGV. V lost 4 bases and J lost 8, with 8 bases in between. The CDR3 bases are TGTGCCAGCAGCTACTGGGGGGAAAAACTGTTTTTT. Protein: CASSYWGEKLFF.

In this sample, this clonotype turned up many times. The chain has TRBV12-3 or TRBV12-4 and TRBJ2-2; 9 bases map to TRBD1. With V trimmed by 6 bases and J by 2 bases, 4 bases remained unmatched. This CDR3 contains 15 residues. CDR3 sequence reads: CASRPGQGNTGELFF. The CDR3 DNA reads TGTGCCAGCAGGCCGGGACAGGGAAACACCGGGGAGCTGTTTTTT.

This clonotype occurred many times. The chain couples TRBV7-9 to TRBJ2-7, with D possibly matching TRBD1 (6 bases). The CDR3 has 13 amino acids. Deletions cut 7 bases from V and 7 bases from J, with 17 bases between. The germline CDR1 and CDR2 sequences are SEHNR and FQNEAQ (reference sequence). The CDR3 region has the DNA TGTGCCAGCACTAGGGACACAACTACGGAGCAGTACTTC. Translated, it gives CASTRDTTTEQYF.

This clonotype was found many times. The chain carries TRBV6-1 and TRBJ2-1; D might be TRBD1 or TRBD2, each matching 5 bases. V dropped 3 bases and J dropped 0 bases, with 15 bases sitting between them. The CDR3 runs to 17 residues. Per the germline V gene, CDR1 is MNHNS and CDR2 is SASEGT. The CDR3 nucleotides are TGTGCCAGCAGTGACCGAGGGACGAGGAGCTCCTACAATGAGCAGTTCTTC. Translated: CASSDRGTRSSYNEQFF.

This clonotype was seen at least ten times. The chain links TRBV29-1 to TRBJ2-1, with D uncertain. Germline loops: CDR1 SQVTM, CDR2 ANQGSEA. Trimming shortened V by 4 bases and J by 4 bases, and 11 bases separated the two germline ends. CDR3 size: 13 residues. The CDR3 sequence: CSVGLPSYNEQFF. The CDR3 bases are TGCAGCGTTGGACTGCCCAGTTACAATGAGCAGTTCTTC.

This clonotype was counted many times. The genes are TRBV27 and TRBJ2-5, with D hard to call. This CDR3 has 13 residues. V was clipped by 6 bases and J by 4 bases, with 12 bases between them. The V gene's germline CDR1 is MNHEY and CDR2 SMNVEV (reference sequence). The CDR3 DNA follows: TGTGCCAGCAGCCCCGAAGCCTCAGAGACCCAGTACTTC. Its translation: CASSPEASETQYF.

This clonotype occurred a few times. This chain uses TRBV30 with TRBJ1-1; no clear D gene. Looked up from germline, CDR1 is GTSNPN and CDR2 is SVGIG (reference sequence). V lost 1 base and J lost 7, with 13 bases in between. This CDR3 has 13 amino acids. The CDR3 nucleotides are TGTGCCTGGAGTGAAGAAAGCCCCTTTGAAGCTTTCTTT. Translating it yields CAWSEESPFEAFF.